This is a list of T cell receptor beta chains from one sample in a study of shared clonotypes between healthy human individuals. This table comes from immunoSEQ multiplex PCR, and its TCRdb copy is limited to in-frame clones, with some not included. The repertoire holds 2,100,000 or so clones, with nearly 97% as singletons. The specimen sequenced was naive CD4+ T cells sorted from blood. The receptors originated from a man between 18 and 29 years old in good health. The CDR3 runs from the conserved cysteine through the conserved F or W. D genes are given only for firm matches. Rows give clone size only sometimes, using once, few, many, or a class for an expanded clone.

CDR3 DNA: TGTGCTAGTGGTTTGGACGAAGGGCTCCTGGGACAGATTTTCTACGAGCAGTACTTC
CDR3 protein: CASGLDEGLLGQIFYEQYF
clone size: once
V gene: TRBV12-5
J gene: TRBJ2-7
D gene: TRBD1

CDR3 DNA: .
CDR3 protein: CASSSSGRPNFYGYTF
clone size: once
V gene: TRBV28
J gene: TRBJ1-2
D gene: .

CDR3 DNA: TGCGCCAGCAGCCAAGCCCCCCGGACTGAAGCTTTCTTT
CDR3 protein: CASSQAPRTEAFF
clone size: .
V gene: TRBV4-1
J gene: TRBJ1-1
D gene: .

CDR3 DNA: TGTGCCAGCACCCACGGACAGGGGTTTTCCTACGAGCAGTACTTC
CDR3 protein: CASTHGQGFSYEQYF
clone size: .
V gene: TRBV28
J gene: TRBJ2-7
D gene: TRBD1

CDR3 DNA: TGTGCCAGCAGCTTGGGGCTTTCTAATGAAAAACTGTTTTTT
CDR3 protein: CASSLGLSNEKLFF
clone size: .
V gene: TRBV5-4
J gene: TRBJ1-4
D gene: .

CDR3 DNA: TGCGCCAGCAGTCCTGACAGGAACTATGGCTACACCTTC
CDR3 protein: CASSPDRNYGYTF
clone size: .
V gene: TRBV5-1
J gene: TRBJ1-2
D gene: .

CDR3 DNA: TGTGCCAGCAGCCGGACACCAGGCTCCTACGAGCAGTACTTC
CDR3 protein: CASSRTPGSYEQYF
clone size: .
V gene: TRBV5-6
J gene: TRBJ2-7
D gene: .

CDR3 DNA: TGCGCCAGCAGCTTGAGGACAGGGGGGAACGAGCAGTACTTC
CDR3 protein: CASSLRTGGNEQYF
clone size: .
V gene: TRBV5-1
J gene: TRBJ2-7
D gene: TRBD1

CDR3 DNA: TGCGCCAGCAGCTTGGTTGAGGGCTCTGAAGCTTTCTTT
CDR3 protein: CASSLVEGSEAFF
clone size: .
V gene: TRBV5-1
J gene: TRBJ1-1
D gene: .

CDR3 DNA: TGTGCCATCGCCAGGACAGGGGTTGGGGCTAATGAAAAACTGTTTTTT
CDR3 protein: CAIARTGVGANEKLFF
clone size: .
V gene: TRBV15
J gene: TRBJ1-4
D gene: TRBD1

CDR3 DNA: TGCGCCAGCAGGCGGGACTTCACAGATACGCAGTATTTT
CDR3 protein: CASRRDFTDTQYF
clone size: .
V gene: TRBV10-1
J gene: TRBJ2-3
D gene: .

CDR3 DNA: TGTGCCAGCAGACCTTGGACAGGCGAAGCCTACGAGCAGTACTTC
CDR3 protein: CASRPWTGEAYEQYF
clone size: .
V gene: TRBV2
J gene: TRBJ2-7
D gene: TRBD1

CDR3 DNA: TGTGCCAGCAGCTTAGTAACTAGCGGAAACTACAATGAGCAGTTCTTC
CDR3 protein: CASSLVTSGNYNEQFF
clone size: once
V gene: TRBV11-1
J gene: TRBJ2-1
D gene: TRBD2

CDR3 DNA: TGTGCCAGCAGCCCACGGGACTTCTCCTACGAGCAGTACTTC
CDR3 protein: CASSPRDFSYEQYF
clone size: .
V gene: TRBV6-6
J gene: TRBJ2-7
D gene: .

CDR3 DNA: TGTGCCAGCAGCCGGTTGGCTCAAGGGCGGGCGGGTGAGCAGTTCTTC
CDR3 protein: CASSRLAQGRAGEQFF
clone size: .
V gene: TRBV12-1
J gene: TRBJ2-1
D gene: .

CDR3 DNA: TGTGCCAGCAGCCCGAAGGTGGCGGGAAACTATGGCTACACCTTC
CDR3 protein: CASSPKVAGNYGYTF
clone size: .
V gene: TRBV7-2
J gene: TRBJ1-2
D gene: .

CDR3 DNA: TGCGCCAGCAGCCAAGGGGACAGGGGAGGAGCACCCCTCCACTTT
CDR3 protein: CASSQGDRGGAPLHF
clone size: .
V gene: TRBV4-1
J gene: TRBJ1-6
D gene: TRBD1

CDR3 DNA: TGTGCCAGCAGCTCTTTAAACTACAGGGCGGAGAACACTGAAGCTTTCTTT
CDR3 protein: CASSSLNYRAENTEAFF
clone size: .
V gene: TRBV27
J gene: TRBJ1-1
D gene: .

CDR3 DNA: TGTGCCAGCAGTGAAATGGGGTTCCCCCTTAGCACTGAAGCTTTCTTT
CDR3 protein: CASSEMGFPLSTEAFF
clone size: .
V gene: TRBV6-1
J gene: TRBJ1-1
D gene: .

CDR3 DNA: TGTGCCAGCAGCTTACTTGGCGGGGAAGCTTTCTTT
CDR3 protein: CASSLLGGEAFF
clone size: .
V gene: TRBV7-9
J gene: TRBJ1-1
D gene: .

CDR3 DNA: TGCGCCAGCAGTTTAGCGGGAGGCCCCTCCAATGAGCAGTTCTTC
CDR3 protein: CASSLAGGPSNEQFF
clone size: .
V gene: TRBV5-1
J gene: TRBJ2-1
D gene: TRBD2

CDR3 DNA: TGTGCCAGCAGTGAAAATATTGTAGAGACCCAGTACTTC
CDR3 protein: CASSENIVETQYF
clone size: .
V gene: TRBV6-1
J gene: TRBJ2-5
D gene: .

CDR3 DNA: TGTGCCTTATCGGGGTCCACCACAGATACGCAGTATTTT
CDR3 protein: CALSGSTTDTQYF
clone size: once
V gene: TRBV7-2
J gene: TRBJ2-3
D gene: .

CDR3 DNA: TGTGCCAGCAGCCCCCAGGCATTTGGGAATTCACCCCTCCACTTT
CDR3 protein: CASSPQAFGNSPLHF
clone size: .
V gene: TRBV7-8
J gene: TRBJ1-6
D gene: .

CDR3 DNA: TGCGCCAGCAGCTTGATAGGAGTGGGGCCCCAGCATTTT
CDR3 protein: CASSLIGVGPQHF
clone size: .
V gene: TRBV5-1
J gene: TRBJ1-5
D gene: .

CDR3 DNA: TGCGCCAGCAGCCCGGGGATAACTAGCGGCTTCTCCTACAATGAGCAGTTCTTC
CDR3 protein: CASSPGITSGFSYNEQFF
clone size: .
V gene: TRBV5-1
J gene: TRBJ2-1
D gene: TRBD2

CDR3 DNA: TGTGCCAGCAGCTTTTTACGAAGATGGCAGTCGGAGGAGACCCAGTACTTC
CDR3 protein: CASSFLRRWQSEETQYF
clone size: .
V gene: TRBV7-6
J gene: TRBJ2-5
D gene: .

CDR3 DNA: TGTGCCAGCAGCTTGGCCAACGGAGGGGCTTCGGAGACCCAGTACTTC
CDR3 protein: CASSLANGGASETQYF
clone size: once
V gene: TRBV5-6
J gene: TRBJ2-5
D gene: .

CDR3 DNA: TGTGCCAGCAGCACCGGACAGGCGATTCAGTACTTC
CDR3 protein: CASSTGQAIQYF
clone size: .
V gene: TRBV7-8
J gene: TRBJ2-4
D gene: TRBD1

CDR3 DNA: TGTGCCAGCAGCCGAACTAGCGGCAGCACAGATACGCAGTATTTT
CDR3 protein: CASSRTSGSTDTQYF
clone size: .
V gene: TRBV5-4
J gene: TRBJ2-3
D gene: TRBD2

CDR3 DNA: TGCGCCAGCAGCTCGGGGGCCCTTGCAACTAATGAAAAACTGTTTTTT
CDR3 protein: CASSSGALATNEKLFF
clone size: once
V gene: TRBV5-1
J gene: TRBJ1-4
D gene: .

CDR3 DNA: TGTGCCAGCAGCTTAGATTGGGCGGCTTCGGTGGACACTGAAGCTTTCTTT
CDR3 protein: CASSLDWAASVDTEAFF
clone size: .
V gene: TRBV11-1
J gene: TRBJ1-1
D gene: .

CDR3 DNA: TGTGCCAGCGTCCGGGACAGCCAAAACGAGCAGTACTTC
CDR3 protein: CASVRDSQNEQYF
clone size: once
V gene: TRBV2
J gene: TRBJ2-7
D gene: TRBD1

CDR3 DNA: TGTGCCAGCAGTAAACAGGGGGCCCGTCCCTACGAGCAGTACTTC
CDR3 protein: CASSKQGARPYEQYF
clone size: once
V gene: TRBV6-5
J gene: TRBJ2-7
D gene: TRBD1

CDR3 DNA: TGCGCCAGCAGCTTCCAAGCGGAGAACTACGAGCAGTACTTC
CDR3 protein: CASSFQAENYEQYF
clone size: .
V gene: TRBV5-1
J gene: TRBJ2-7
D gene: .

CDR3 DNA: TGTGCCAGCAGTGGGACAAGGGTTGGGCCCCAGCATTTT
CDR3 protein: CASSGTRVGPQHF
clone size: once
V gene: TRBV2
J gene: TRBJ1-5
D gene: .

CDR3 DNA: TGCGCCAGCAGTGAGTCCCGGGGGTACGGCTACACCTTC
CDR3 protein: CASSESRGYGYTF
clone size: .
V gene: TRBV10-1
J gene: TRBJ1-2
D gene: .

CDR3 DNA: TGTGCCAGCAGTGGTAGCGGGAAGTTGGGCTACGAGCAGTACTTC
CDR3 protein: CASSGSGKLGYEQYF
clone size: .
V gene: TRBV2
J gene: TRBJ2-7
D gene: TRBD2

CDR3 DNA: TGTGCCATCAGTGATTTTGGGACAGGCTACGAGCAGTACTTC
CDR3 protein: CAISDFGTGYEQYF
clone size: .
V gene: TRBV10-3
J gene: TRBJ2-7
D gene: TRBD1

CDR3 DNA: TGTGCCAGCAGTTATCTGGGAGGGGCTGAAGCTTTCTTT
CDR3 protein: CASSYLGGAEAFF
clone size: .
V gene: TRBV6-6
J gene: TRBJ1-1
D gene: .

CDR3 DNA: TGTGCCATCAGTGGACTAGCGGGGCACACAGATACGCAGTATTTT
CDR3 protein: CAISGLAGHTDTQYF
clone size: .
V gene: TRBV10-3
J gene: TRBJ2-3
D gene: TRBD2

CDR3 DNA: TGTGCCATCAGCATGGACTCTAACTATGGCTACACCTTC
CDR3 protein: CAISMDSNYGYTF
clone size: .
V gene: TRBV10-3
J gene: TRBJ1-2
D gene: .

CDR3 DNA: TGTGCCAGCTCACCAAGTACTGCGAACACTGAAGCTTTCTTT
CDR3 protein: CASSPSTANTEAFF
clone size: .
V gene: TRBV18
J gene: TRBJ1-1
D gene: .

CDR3 DNA: TGTGCCAGCAGCCCCGCCGGGACCAACGGCGACGAGCAGTACTTC
CDR3 protein: CASSPAGTNGDEQYF
clone size: .
V gene: TRBV5-4
J gene: TRBJ2-7
D gene: .

CDR3 DNA: TGCGCCAGCAGCTTTGGGGCAGGGAGCTACGAGCAGTACTTC
CDR3 protein: CASSFGAGSYEQYF
clone size: once
V gene: TRBV5-1
J gene: TRBJ2-7
D gene: .

CDR3 DNA: TGTGCCAGCAGTGTTAGGCGGGGGGCCAACACCGGGGAGCTGTTTTTT
CDR3 protein: CASSVRRGANTGELFF
clone size: .
V gene: TRBV27
J gene: TRBJ2-2
D gene: TRBD2

CDR3 DNA: TGTGCCAGCAGTTCCGGACAGGGTTCCCAAGGCTCCTACACCTTC
CDR3 protein: CASSSGQGSQGSYTF
clone size: .
V gene: TRBV6-6
J gene: TRBJ1-2
D gene: TRBD1

CDR3 DNA: TGTGCCAGCAGTGAAGATGAGGGGGCAAACTATAATTCACCCCTCCACTTT
CDR3 protein: CASSEDEGANYNSPLHF
clone size: .
V gene: TRBV6-1
J gene: TRBJ1-6
D gene: TRBD1

CDR3 DNA: TGTGCCAGCTCACCTGAGACAGGGGGCCAACAGCCCCAGCATTTT
CDR3 protein: CASSPETGGQQPQHF
clone size: .
V gene: TRBV18
J gene: TRBJ1-5
D gene: TRBD1

CDR3 DNA: TGTGCCATCAGTCGAGACGGGGTGACCGGGGAGCTGTTTTTT
CDR3 protein: CAISRDGVTGELFF
clone size: .
V gene: TRBV10-3
J gene: TRBJ2-2
D gene: .

CDR3 DNA: TGTGCCATCAGTGAGTCTGGCGGGGGGAGGTTAGATACGCAGTATTTT
CDR3 protein: CAISESGGGRLDTQYF
clone size: .
V gene: TRBV10-3
J gene: TRBJ2-3
D gene: TRBD2

CDR3 DNA: TGCAGTGCCCCCTCTTCGACCACCATATATTTT
CDR3 protein: CSAPSSTTIYF
clone size: .
V gene: TRBV20-1
J gene: TRBJ1-3
D gene: .

CDR3 DNA: TGCGCCAGCAGCTCTATAGCGGGAGCGGGAGAGACCCAGTACTTC
CDR3 protein: CASSSIAGAGETQYF
clone size: .
V gene: TRBV5-1
J gene: TRBJ2-5
D gene: TRBD2